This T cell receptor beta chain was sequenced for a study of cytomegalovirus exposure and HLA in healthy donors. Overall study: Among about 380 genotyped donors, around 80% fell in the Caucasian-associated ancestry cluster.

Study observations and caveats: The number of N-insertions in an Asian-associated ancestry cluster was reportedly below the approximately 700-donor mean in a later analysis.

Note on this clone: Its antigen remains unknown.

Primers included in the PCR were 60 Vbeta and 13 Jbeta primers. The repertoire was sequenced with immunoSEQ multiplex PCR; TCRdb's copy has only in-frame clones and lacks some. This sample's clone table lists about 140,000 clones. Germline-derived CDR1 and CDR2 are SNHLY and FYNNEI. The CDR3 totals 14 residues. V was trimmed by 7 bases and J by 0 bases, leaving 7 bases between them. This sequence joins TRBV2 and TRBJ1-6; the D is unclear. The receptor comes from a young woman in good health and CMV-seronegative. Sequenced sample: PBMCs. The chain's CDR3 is CASTISSYNSPLHF. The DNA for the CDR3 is TGTGCCAGCACGATCAGCTCCTATAATTCACCCCTCCACTTT.